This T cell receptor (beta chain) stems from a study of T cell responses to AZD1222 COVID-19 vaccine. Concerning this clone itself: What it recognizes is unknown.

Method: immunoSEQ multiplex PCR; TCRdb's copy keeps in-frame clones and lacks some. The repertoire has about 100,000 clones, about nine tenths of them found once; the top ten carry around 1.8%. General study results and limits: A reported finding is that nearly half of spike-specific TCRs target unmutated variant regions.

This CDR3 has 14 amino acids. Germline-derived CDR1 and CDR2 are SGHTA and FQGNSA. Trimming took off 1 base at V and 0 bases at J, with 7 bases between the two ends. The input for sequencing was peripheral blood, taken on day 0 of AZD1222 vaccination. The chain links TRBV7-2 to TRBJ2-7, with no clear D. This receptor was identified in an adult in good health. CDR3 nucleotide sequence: TGTGCCAGCAGCTTAGGAAAGCACTCCTACGAGCAGTACTTC. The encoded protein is CASSLGKHSYEQYF.